This T cell receptor beta chain was obtained from a study of Graves' ophthalmopathy and Graves' hyperthyroidism. The sequenced template was RNA, covering the TCR beta CDR3 region. After a first-round RT-PCR with HTBI primers, a second-round multiplex PCR was run. From the multiplex PCR reads, TCRdb called clonotypes with MiXCR, one entry per CDR3 protein. The data contain roughly 170,000 distinct CDR3 sequences, approximately 40% of them singletons. Germline-derived CDR1 and CDR2 are GTSNPN and SVGIG (reference sequence). The CDR3 covers 15 residues. Trimming left V 8 bases short and J 3 bases short, with 22 bases between.

The chain uses TRBV30 and TRBJ1-1, with a weak D call TRBD1 (5 bases). Sequencing was done on a sample of peripheral blood. The TCR was taken from a man aged 25 to 40 with Graves' ophthalmopathy. Here the CDR3 reads CARLGHTGGDTEAFF. The CDR3 DNA sequence: TGTGCCCGGTTGGGCCATACAGGAGGGGACACTGAAGCTTTCTTT.